This T cell receptor beta chain is drawn from a study of cytomegalovirus exposure and HLA in healthy donors. Remarks on this clone: No antigen is known for it.

Primers: 60 Vbeta forward and 13 Jbeta reverse. TCRdb keeps only in-frame clones here, not all; method: immunoSEQ multiplex PCR. The sample records fewer than 250,000 clones, over 70% being singletons. The study's findings and limits: A list of approximately 160 TCR beta chains associated with cytomegalovirus was given.

Sequenced sample: PBMCs. The receptor was isolated from a boy younger than 10 in good health and CMV-seronegative.

CDR3 residues: CASSYPSGQGTSYEQYF. Here the CDR3 DNA reads TGTGCCAGCAGCTACCCCTCGGGACAGGGGACATCCTACGAGCAGTACTTC. The J gene is TRBJ2-7, the V gene TRBV7-8, with 10 bases fitting TRBD1. J gave up 1 base and V 4 bases, and 10 bases lay outside the gene matches. The CDR3 extends over 17 amino acids. From germline, CDR1 is SGHVS and CDR2 FQNEAQ.